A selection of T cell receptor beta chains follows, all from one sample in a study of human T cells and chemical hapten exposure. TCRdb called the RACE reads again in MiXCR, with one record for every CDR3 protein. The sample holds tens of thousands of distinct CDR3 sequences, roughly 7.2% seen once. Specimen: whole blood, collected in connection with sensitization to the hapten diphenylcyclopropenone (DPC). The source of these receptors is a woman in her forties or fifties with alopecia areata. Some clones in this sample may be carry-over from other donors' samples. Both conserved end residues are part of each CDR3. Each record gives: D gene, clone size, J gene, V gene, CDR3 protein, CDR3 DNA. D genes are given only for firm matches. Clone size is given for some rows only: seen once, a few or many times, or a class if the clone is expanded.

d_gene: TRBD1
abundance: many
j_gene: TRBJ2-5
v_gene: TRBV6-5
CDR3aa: CASSYTGGGQETQYF
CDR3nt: TGTGCCAGCAGTTACACAGGGGGAGGACAAGAGACCCAGTACTTC

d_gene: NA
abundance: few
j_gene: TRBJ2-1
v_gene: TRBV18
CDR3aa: CASSPSYDYNNEQFF
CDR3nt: TGTGCCAGCTCACCAAGCTACGACTACAACAATGAGCAGTTCTTC

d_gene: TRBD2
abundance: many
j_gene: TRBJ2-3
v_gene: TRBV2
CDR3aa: CASRRRAGDADTQYF
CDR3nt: TGTGCCAGCAGGCGGCGAGCGGGAGATGCAGATACGCAGTATTTT

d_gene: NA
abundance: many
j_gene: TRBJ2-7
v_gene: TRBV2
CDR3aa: CASSDTLGEQYF
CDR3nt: TGTGCCAGCAGCGACACCCTAGGGGAGCAGTACTTC

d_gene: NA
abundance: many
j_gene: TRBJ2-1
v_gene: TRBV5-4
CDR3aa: CASSPGPASTYNEQFF
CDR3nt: TGTGCCAGCAGTCCGGGGCCTGCGAGTACCTACAATGAGCAGTTCTTC

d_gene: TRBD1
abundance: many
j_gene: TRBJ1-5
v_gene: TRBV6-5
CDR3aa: CASSPGTGGNQPQHF
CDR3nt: TGTGCCAGCAGTCCTGGGACAGGGGGGAATCAGCCCCAGCATTTT

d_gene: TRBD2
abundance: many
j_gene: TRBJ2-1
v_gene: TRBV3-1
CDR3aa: CASSQVEVSGKTHNEQFF
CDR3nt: TGTGCCAGCAGCCAAGTGGAAGTTAGCGGGAAGACTCACAATGAGCAGTTCTTC

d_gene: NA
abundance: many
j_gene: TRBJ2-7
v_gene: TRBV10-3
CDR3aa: CAVGLAAYEQYF
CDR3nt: TGTGCCGTGGGGTTAGCGGCCTACGAGCAGTACTTC

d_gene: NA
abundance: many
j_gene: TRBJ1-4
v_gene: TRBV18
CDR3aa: CASSPWGQANEKLFF
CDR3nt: TGTGCCAGCTCACCTTGGGGACAAGCTAATGAAAAACTGTTTTTT

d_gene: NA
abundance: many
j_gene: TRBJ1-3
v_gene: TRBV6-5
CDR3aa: CASRPPGPSGNTIYF
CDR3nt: TGTGCCAGCAGGCCCCCGGGCCCCTCTGGAAACACCATATATTTT

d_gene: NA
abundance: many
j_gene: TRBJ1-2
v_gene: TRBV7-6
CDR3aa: CASSPQFGVGYGYTF
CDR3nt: TGTGCCAGCAGCCCTCAATTCGGGGTGGGCTATGGCTACACCTTC

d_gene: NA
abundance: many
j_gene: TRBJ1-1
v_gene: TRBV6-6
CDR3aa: CASERGTEAFF
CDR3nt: TGTGCCAGCGAAAGGGGCACTGAAGCTTTCTTT

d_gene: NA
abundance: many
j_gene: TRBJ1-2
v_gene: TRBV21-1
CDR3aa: CASSKALRGRLDGYTF
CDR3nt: TGTGCCAGCAGCAAAGCACTGAGGGGGCGACTTGATGGCTACACCTTC

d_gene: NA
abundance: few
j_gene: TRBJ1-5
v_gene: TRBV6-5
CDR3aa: CASRGGPLQPQHF
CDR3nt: TGTGCCAGCAGGGGGGGGCCCCTCCAGCCCCAGCATTTT

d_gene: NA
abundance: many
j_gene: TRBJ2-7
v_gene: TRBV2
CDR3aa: CASAQESGPYEQYF
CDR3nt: TGTGCCAGCGCACAGGAGAGCGGCCCCTACGAGCAGTACTTC

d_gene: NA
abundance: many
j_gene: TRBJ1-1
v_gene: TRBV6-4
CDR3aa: CASSQQMNTEAFF
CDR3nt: TGTGCCAGCAGCCAGCAGATGAACACTGAAGCTTTCTTT

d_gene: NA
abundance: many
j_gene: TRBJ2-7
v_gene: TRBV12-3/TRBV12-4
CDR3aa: CASSLSGAVGEQYF
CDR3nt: TGTGCCAGCAGTTTATCTGGGGCTGTGGGGGAGCAGTACTTC

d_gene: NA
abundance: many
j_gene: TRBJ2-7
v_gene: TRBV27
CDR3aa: CASSLYGHYEQYF
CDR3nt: TGTGCCAGCAGCCTCTACGGGCACTACGAGCAGTACTTC

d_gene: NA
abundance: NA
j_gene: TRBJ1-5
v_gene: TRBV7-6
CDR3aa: CASSQERGFNQPQHF
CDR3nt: TGTGCCAGCAGCCAGGAGAGAGGGTTCAATCAGCCCCAGCATTTT

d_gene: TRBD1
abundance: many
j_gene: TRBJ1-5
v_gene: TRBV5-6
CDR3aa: CASSIRQGAPSNQPQHF
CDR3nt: TGTGCCAGCAGCATTAGACAGGGGGCACCTAGCAATCAGCCCCAGCATTTT

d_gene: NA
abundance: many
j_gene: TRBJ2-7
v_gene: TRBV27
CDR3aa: CASRRAGPGDEQYF
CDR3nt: TGTGCCAGCAGGAGGGCGGGTCCCGGGGACGAGCAGTACTTC

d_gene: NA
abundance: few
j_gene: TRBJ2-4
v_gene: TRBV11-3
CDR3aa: CASSPGRSSNIQYF
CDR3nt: TGTGCCAGCAGCCCGGGACGATCCTCCAACATTCAGTACTTC

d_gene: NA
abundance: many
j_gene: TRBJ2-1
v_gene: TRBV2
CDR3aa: CASSPSYNEQFF
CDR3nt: TGTGCCAGCAGCCCATCCTACAATGAGCAGTTCTTC

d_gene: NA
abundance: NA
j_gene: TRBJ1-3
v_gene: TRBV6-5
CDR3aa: CASSYRQLAGNTIYF
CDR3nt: TGTGCCAGCAGTTACAGGCAGTTGGCCGGAAACACCATATATTTT

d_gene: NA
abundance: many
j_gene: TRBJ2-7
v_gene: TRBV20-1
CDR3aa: CSARPRPYEQYF
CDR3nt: TGCAGTGCTAGACCCAGGCCCTACGAGCAGTACTTC

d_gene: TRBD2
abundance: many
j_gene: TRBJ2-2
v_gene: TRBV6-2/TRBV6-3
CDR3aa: CASSYSIVSGRALPNTGELFF
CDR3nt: TGTGCCAGCAGTTACTCGATTGTATCCGGGAGGGCCCTCCCAAACACCGGGGAGCTGTTTTTT

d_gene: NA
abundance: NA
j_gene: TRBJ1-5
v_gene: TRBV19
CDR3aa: CASSHFRRVGQPQHF
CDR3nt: TGTGCCAGTAGTCACTTCCGCAGGGTCGGGCAGCCCCAACATTTT

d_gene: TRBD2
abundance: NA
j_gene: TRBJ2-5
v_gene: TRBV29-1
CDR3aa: CSVEVRLASETQYF
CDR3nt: TGCAGCGTTGAAGTCCGACTAGCTAGCGAGACCCAGTACTTC

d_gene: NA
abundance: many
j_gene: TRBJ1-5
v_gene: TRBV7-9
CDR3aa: CASSFSGGDGNQPQHF
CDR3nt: TGTGCCAGCAGTTTTAGCGGGGGGGACGGCAATCAGCCCCAGCATTTT

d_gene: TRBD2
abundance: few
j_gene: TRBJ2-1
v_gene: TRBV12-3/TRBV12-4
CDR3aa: CASNLQETSLGDEQFF
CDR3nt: TGTGCCAGCAACCTCCAGGAGACTAGCCTAGGTGATGAGCAGTTCTTC

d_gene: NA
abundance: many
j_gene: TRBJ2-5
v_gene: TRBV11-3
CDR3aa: CASSADPTQYQETQYF
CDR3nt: TGTGCCAGCAGCGCCGACCCGACACAGTACCAAGAGACCCAGTACTTC

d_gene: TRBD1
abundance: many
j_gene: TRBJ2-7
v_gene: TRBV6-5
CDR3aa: CASSYSGGRTGYEQYF
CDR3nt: TGTGCCAGCAGTTACTCAGGAGGGAGGACAGGGTACGAGCAGTACTTC

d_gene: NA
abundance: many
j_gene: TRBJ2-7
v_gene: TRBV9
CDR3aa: CASSVDINPYEQYF
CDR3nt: TGTGCCAGCAGCGTAGACATTAATCCCTACGAGCAGTACTTC

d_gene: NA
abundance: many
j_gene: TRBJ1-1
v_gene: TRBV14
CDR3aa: CASSLLEGAGTEAFF
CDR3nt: TGTGCCAGCAGCCTTCTCGAAGGGGCTGGCACTGAAGCTTTCTTT

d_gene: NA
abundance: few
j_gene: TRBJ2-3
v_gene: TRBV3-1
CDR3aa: CASSPRVDTQYF
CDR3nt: TGTGCCAGCAGTCCCCGGGTAGATACGCAGTATTTT

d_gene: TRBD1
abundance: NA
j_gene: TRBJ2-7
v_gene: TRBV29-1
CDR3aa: CSVEATDRGLNEQYF
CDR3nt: TGCAGCGTTGAAGCGACTGACAGGGGGCTGAACGAGCAGTACTTC

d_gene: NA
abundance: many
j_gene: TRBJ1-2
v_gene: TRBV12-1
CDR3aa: CASSPGRQRTNYGYTF
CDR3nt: TGTGCCAGCAGCCCTGGACGGCAGCGAACTAACTATGGCTACACCTTC

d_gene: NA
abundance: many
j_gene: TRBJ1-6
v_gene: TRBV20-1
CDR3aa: CSAEISPLHF
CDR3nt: TGCAGTGCGGAGATTTCACCCCTCCACTTT

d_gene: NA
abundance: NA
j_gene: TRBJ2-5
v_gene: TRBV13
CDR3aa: CASSLREDPRGKETQYF
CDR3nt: TGTGCCAGCAGCTTACGGGAAGATCCCAGGGGAAAAGAGACCCAGTACTTC

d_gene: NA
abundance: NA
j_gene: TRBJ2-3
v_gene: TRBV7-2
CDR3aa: CASSFRAGLQGDTQYF
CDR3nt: TGTGCCAGCAGCTTCAGAGCGGGCCTTCAAGGAGATACGCAGTATTTT

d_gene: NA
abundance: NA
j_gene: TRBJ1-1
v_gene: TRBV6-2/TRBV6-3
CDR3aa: CASSYAGSNTEAFF
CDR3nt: TGTGCCAGCAGTTACGCAGGGTCAAACACTGAAGCTTTCTTT

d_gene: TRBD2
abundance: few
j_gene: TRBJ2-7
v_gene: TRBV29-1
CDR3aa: CSVEGTSMTDRQYF
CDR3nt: TGCAGCGTTGAAGGGACTAGCATGACCGATCGGCAGTACTTC

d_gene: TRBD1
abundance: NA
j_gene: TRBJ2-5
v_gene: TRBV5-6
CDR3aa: CASSWGTEQETQYF
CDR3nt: TGTGCCAGCAGTTGGGGGACAGAACAAGAGACCCAGTACTTC

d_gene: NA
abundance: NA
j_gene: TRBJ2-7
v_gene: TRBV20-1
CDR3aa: CSPGQGTYEQYF
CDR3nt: TGCAGTCCGGGACAAGGGACCTACGAGCAGTACTTC

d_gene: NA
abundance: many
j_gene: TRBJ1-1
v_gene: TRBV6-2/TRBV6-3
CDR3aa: CASKLGGAEAFF
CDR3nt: TGTGCCAGCAAGCTCGGGGGGGCTGAAGCTTTCTTT

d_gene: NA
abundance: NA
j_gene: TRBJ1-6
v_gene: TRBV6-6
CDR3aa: CASKSQHISPLHF
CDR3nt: TGTGCCAGCAAGAGCCAACACATTTCACCCCTCCACTTT